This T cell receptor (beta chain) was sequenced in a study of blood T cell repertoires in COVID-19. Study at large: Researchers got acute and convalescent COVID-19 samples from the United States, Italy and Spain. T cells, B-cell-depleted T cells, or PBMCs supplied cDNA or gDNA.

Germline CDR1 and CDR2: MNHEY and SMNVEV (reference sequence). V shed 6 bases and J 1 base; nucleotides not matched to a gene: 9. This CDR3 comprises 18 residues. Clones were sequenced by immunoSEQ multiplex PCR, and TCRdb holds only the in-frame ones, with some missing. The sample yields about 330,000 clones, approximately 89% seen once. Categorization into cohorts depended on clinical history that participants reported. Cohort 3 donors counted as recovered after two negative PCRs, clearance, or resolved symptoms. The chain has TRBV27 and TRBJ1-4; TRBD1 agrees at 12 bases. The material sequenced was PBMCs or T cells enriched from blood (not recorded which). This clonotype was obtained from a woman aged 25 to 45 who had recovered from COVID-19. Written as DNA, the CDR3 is TGTGCCAGCAGCCCGGGACAGGGGGCTATCGGAACTAATGAAAAACTGTTTTTT. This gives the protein CASSPGQGAIGTNEKLFF.